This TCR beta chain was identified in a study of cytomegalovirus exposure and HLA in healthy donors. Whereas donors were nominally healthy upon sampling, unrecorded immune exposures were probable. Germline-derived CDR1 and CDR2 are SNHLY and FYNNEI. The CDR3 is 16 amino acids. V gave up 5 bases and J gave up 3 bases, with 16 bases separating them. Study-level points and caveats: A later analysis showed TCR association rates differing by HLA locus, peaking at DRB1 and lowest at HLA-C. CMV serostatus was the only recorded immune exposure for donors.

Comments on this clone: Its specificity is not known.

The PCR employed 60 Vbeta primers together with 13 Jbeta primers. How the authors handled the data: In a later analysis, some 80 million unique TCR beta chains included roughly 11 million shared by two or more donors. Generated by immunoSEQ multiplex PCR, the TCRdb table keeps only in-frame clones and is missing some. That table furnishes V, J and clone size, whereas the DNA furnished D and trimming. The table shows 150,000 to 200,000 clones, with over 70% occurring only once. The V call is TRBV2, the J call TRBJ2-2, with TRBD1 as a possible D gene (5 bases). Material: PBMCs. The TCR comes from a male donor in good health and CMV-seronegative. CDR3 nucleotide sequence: TGTGCCAGCAGTTCGTACAGGAGTCGGTACACCGGGGAGCTGTTTTTT. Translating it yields CASSSYRSRYTGELFF.